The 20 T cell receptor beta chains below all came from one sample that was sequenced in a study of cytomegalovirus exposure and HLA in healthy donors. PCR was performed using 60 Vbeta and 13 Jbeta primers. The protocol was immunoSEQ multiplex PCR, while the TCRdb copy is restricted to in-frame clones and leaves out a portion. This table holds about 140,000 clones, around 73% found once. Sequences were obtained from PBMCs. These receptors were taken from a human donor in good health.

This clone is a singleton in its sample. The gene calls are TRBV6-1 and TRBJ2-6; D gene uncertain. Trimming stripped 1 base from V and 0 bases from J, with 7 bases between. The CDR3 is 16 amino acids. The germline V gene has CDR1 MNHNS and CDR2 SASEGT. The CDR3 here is CASSEGAGSGANVLTF. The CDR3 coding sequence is TGTGCCAGCAGTGAAGGAGCTGGCTCTGGGGCCAACGTCCTGACTTTC.

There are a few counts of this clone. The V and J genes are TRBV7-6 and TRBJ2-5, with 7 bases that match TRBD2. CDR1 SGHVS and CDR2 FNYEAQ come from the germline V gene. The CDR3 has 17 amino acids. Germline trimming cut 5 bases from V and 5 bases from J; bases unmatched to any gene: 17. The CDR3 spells CASSLRFKAAGVETQYF. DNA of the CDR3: TGTGCCAGCAGCCTCCGCTTTAAGGCTGCGGGAGTGGAGACCCAGTACTTC.

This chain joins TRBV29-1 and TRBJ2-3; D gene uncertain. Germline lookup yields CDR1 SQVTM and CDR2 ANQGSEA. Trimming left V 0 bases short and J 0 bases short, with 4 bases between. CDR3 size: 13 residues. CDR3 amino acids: CSVEDPSTDTQYF. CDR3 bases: TGCAGCGTTGAAGATCCAAGCACAGATACGCAGTATTTT.

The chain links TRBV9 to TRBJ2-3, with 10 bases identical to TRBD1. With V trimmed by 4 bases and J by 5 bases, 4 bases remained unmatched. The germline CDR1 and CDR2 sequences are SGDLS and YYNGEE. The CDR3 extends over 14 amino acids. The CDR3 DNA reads TGTGCCAGCAGCCCCGGGACAGGGGTAGATACGCAGTATTTT. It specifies CASSPGTGVDTQYF.

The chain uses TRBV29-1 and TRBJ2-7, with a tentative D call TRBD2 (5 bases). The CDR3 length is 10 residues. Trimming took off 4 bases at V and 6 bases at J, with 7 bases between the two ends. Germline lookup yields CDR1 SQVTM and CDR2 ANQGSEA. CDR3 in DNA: TGCAGCGTTGGTCGGGGCGAGCAGTACTTC. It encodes CSVGRGEQYF.

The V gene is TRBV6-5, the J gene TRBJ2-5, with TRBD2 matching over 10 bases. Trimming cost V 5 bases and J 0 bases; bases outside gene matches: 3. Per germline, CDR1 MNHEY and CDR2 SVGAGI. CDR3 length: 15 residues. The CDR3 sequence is CASSRAGGYQETQYF. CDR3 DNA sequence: TGTGCCAGCAGTCGAGCGGGGGGGTACCAAGAGACCCAGTACTTC.

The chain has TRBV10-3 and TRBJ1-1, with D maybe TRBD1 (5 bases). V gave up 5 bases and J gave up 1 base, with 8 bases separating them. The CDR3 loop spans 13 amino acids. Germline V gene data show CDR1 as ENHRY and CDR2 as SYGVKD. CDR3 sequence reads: CAISNTGNTEAFF. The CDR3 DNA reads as TGTGCCATCAGTAACACAGGGAACACTGAAGCTTTCTTT.

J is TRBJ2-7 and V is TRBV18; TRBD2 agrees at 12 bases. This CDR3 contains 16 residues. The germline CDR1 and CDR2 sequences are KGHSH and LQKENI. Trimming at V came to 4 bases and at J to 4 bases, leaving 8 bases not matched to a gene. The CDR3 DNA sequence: TGTGCCAGCTCACAATCGACTAGCGGGAGTCTTTACGAGCAGTACTTC. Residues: CASSQSTSGSLYEQYF.

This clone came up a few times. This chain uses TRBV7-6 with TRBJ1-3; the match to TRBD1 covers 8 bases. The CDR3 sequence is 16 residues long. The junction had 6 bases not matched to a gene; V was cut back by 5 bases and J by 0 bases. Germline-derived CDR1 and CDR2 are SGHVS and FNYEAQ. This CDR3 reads CASSAGQAFSGNTIYF. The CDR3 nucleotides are TGTGCCAGCAGCGCGGGACAGGCTTTCTCTGGAAACACCATATATTTT.

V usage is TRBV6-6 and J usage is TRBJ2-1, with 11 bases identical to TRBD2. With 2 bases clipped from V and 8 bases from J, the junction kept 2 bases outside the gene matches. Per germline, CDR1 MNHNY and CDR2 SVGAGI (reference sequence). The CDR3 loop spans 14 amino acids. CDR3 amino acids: CASSYRGLADEQFF. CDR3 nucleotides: TGTGCCAGCAGTTACCGGGGACTAGCGGATGAGCAGTTCTTC.

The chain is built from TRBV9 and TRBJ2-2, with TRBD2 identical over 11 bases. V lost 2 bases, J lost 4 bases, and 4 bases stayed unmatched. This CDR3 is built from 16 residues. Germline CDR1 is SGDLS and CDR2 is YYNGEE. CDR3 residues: CASSVGLAGATGELFF. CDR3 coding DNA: TGTGCCAGCAGCGTTGGACTAGCGGGCGCCACCGGGGAGCTGTTTTTT.

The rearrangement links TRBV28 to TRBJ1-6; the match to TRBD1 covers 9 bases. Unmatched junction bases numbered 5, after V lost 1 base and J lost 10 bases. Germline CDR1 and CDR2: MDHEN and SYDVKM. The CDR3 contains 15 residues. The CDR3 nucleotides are TGTGCCAGCAGTTTATACAGGGGGCTAATCTCACCCCTCCACTTT. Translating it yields CASSLYRGLISPLHF.

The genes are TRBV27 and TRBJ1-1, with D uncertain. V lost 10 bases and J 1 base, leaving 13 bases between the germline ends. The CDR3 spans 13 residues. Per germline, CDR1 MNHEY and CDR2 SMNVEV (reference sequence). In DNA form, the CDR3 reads TGTGCCACCGCGGCGGGCAGGAACACTGAAGCTTTCTTT. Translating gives CATAAGRNTEAFF.

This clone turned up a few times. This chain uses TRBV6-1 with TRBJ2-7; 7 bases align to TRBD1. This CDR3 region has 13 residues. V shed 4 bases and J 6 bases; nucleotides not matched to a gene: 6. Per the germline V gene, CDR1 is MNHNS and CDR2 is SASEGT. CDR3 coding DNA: TGTGCCAGCAGTGGACAGGGACGTCGCGAGCAGTACTTC. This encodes CASSGQGRREQYF.

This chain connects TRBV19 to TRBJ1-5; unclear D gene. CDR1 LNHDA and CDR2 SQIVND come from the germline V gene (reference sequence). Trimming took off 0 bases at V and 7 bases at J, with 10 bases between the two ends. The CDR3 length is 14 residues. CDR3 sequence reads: CASSIDRARQPQHF. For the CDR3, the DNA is TGTGCCAGTAGTATAGATCGAGCCCGACAGCCCCAGCATTTT.

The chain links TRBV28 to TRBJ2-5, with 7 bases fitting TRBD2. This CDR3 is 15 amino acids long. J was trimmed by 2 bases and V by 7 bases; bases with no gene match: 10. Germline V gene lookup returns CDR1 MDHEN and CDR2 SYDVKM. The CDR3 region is CASTGLGARQETQYF. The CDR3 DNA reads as TGTGCCAGCACCGGACTAGGGGCGCGTCAAGAGACCCAGTACTTC.

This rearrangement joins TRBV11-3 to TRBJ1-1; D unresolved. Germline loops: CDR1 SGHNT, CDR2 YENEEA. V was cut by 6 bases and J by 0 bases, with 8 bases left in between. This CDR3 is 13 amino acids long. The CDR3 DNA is TGTGCCAGCAGTTATAGCATGAACACTGAAGCTTTCTTT. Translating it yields CASSYSMNTEAFF.

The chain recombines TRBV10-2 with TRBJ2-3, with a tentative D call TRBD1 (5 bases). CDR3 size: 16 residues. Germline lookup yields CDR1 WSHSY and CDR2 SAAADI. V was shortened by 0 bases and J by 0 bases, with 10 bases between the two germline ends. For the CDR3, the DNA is TGCGCCAGCAGTGAGTCGCTGACAGAAAGCACAGATACGCAGTATTTT. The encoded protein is CASSESLTESTDTQYF.

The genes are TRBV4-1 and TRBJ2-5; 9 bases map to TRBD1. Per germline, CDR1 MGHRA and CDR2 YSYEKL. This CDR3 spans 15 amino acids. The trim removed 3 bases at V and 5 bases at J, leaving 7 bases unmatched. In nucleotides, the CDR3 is TGCGCCAGCAGCCAGCGGACAGGGGTTCGGGAGACCCAGTACTTC. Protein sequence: CASSQRTGVRETQYF.

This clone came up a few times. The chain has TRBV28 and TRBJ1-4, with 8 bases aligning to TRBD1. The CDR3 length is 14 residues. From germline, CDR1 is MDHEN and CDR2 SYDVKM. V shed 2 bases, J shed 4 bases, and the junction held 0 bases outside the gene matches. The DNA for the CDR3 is TGTGCCAGCAGTTTAGGACAGGGTAATGAAAAACTGTTTTTT. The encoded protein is CASSLGQGNEKLFF.